These 10 T cell receptor beta chains originate from one sample sequenced in a study of blood T cells in healthy people across ages. Together with a sample-barcoded 5' primer, a J-beta primer mix was included in a second PCR lasting roughly 6 to 12 cycles. TCRdb redid the calling of the 5' RACE reads with MiXCR, one entry per CDR3 protein. This sample carries about 1,400,000 distinct CDR3 sequences, roughly 64% of them seen once, and the ten largest clones take about 6.3%. Sequencing was done on a sample of blood. The receptors originated from a man aged 18 to 35 in good health.

The rearrangement links TRBV29-1 to TRBJ2-1; D is ambiguous. Germline V gene sequence: CDR1 SQVTM, CDR2 ANQGSEA. The V and J ends lost 3 bases and 3 bases respectively, with 15 bases between them. CDR3 length: 15 amino acids. As DNA, the CDR3 is TGCAGCGTTGACGACACCAAGGCTATCTACAATGAGCAGTTCTTC. It codes for CSVDDTKAIYNEQFF.

This sequence joins TRBV14 and TRBJ2-3; D unresolved. Trimming removed 0 bases at V and 5 bases at J, with 9 bases between. Germline CDR1 SGHDN, CDR2 FVKESK. The CDR3 is 14 residues long. CDR3 sequence: CASSQDWGKDTQYF. CDR3 in DNA: TGTGCCAGCAGCCAAGATTGGGGTAAAGATACGCAGTATTTT.

The genes are TRBV28 and TRBJ1-1; D may be TRBD1 (6 bases). Germline V gene data show CDR1 as MDHEN and CDR2 as SYDVKM. This CDR3 contains 14 residues. V dropped 10 bases and J dropped 3 bases, with 18 bases sitting between them. CDR3 sequence (DNA): TGTGCCACCCTACGGACAGCCGGCGACACTGAAGCTTTCTTT. Translating it yields CATLRTAGDTEAFF.

CDR3 bases: TGTGCCAGCAGTTCGCTTATAGCAGATACGCAGTATTTT. Its translation: CASSSLIADTQYF. This chain connects TRBV12-3 or TRBV12-4 to TRBJ2-3; D gene ambiguous. The CDR3 extends over 13 amino acids. V was shortened by 4 bases and J by 4 bases, with 9 bases between the two germline ends.

J is TRBJ1-4 and V is TRBV2; TRBD1 might be the D (5 bases). V lost 4 bases and J lost 6, with 21 bases in between. In germline, CDR1 is SNHLY, CDR2 FYNNEI. The CDR3 consists of 17 residues. This CDR3 reads CASSAGRVERFYEKLFF. The CDR3 DNA follows: TGTGCCAGCAGTGCGGGCAGGGTGGAGCGGTTTTATGAAAAACTGTTTTTT.

The chain uses TRBV4-3 and TRBJ2-3, with 12 bases matching TRBD2. The CDR3 runs 17 residues. Germline CDR1 and CDR2: LGHNA and YSLEER. V trimming: 1 base; J trimming: 5 bases; junction bases outside the gene matches: 7. The CDR3 nucleotides are TGCGCCAGCAGCCAAGCTAGCGGGGGGGCCTTAGGAGATACGCAGTATTTT. Its protein is CASSQASGGALGDTQYF.

The rearrangement joins TRBV9 to TRBJ2-5, with D maybe TRBD2 (6 bases). The CDR3 runs to 16 residues. V lost 0 bases to trimming and J lost 4 bases, with 16 bases between them. Germline V gene data show CDR1 as SGDLS and CDR2 as YYNGEE. The CDR3 spells CASSVAGLRFGETQYF. DNA for the CDR3: TGTGCCAGCAGCGTAGCGGGACTCCGATTCGGAGAGACCCAGTACTTC.

The gene calls are TRBV6-1 and TRBJ2-7, with D unclear. Matching the DNA end better, TRBJ2-5 makes the J call doubtful. Germline CDR1 and CDR2: MNHNS and SASEGT. The length of the CDR3 is 14 residues. For the CDR3, the DNA is TGTGCCAGCAGTGATTACTACCAAAGGGAGACCCAGTACTTC. It encodes CASSDYYQRETQYF.

The chain couples TRBV5-5 to TRBJ1-4; a weak D match, TRBD1 (6 bases). This CDR3 has 12 amino acids. The V end was cut by 6 bases, the J end by 8 bases, with 11 bases between. Germline V gene data show CDR1 as SGHKS and CDR2 as YYEKEE (reference sequence). The CDR3 spells CASNRELEKLFF. Written as DNA, the CDR3 is TGTGCCAGCAACAGGGAATTGGAAAAACTGTTTTTT.

The chain carries TRBV7-9 and TRBJ2-4; 9 nucleotides line up with TRBD1. The closer fit of TRBJ2-7 to the DNA end suggests the J call may be wrong. The V gene's germline CDR1 is SEHNR and CDR2 FQNEAQ (reference sequence). CDR3 length: 15 amino acids. The CDR3 DNA sequence: TGTGCCAGCAGACTTTCCGGGACAGGGTCATACGAGCAGTACTTC. Its protein product is CASRLSGTGSYEQYF.